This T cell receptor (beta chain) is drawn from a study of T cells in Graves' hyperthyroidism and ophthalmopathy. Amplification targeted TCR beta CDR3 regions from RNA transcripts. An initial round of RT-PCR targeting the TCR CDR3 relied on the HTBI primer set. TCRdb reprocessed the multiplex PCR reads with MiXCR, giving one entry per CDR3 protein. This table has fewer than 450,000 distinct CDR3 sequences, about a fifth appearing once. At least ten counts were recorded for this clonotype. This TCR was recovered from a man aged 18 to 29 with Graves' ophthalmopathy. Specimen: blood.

The CDR3 is CASGRPYEQYF. In DNA form, the CDR3 reads TGTGCCAGCGGTCGGCCCTACGAGCAGTACTTC. V usage is TRBV12-3 or TRBV12-4 and J usage is TRBJ2-7; D remains ambiguous. V was pared by 8 bases and J by 2 bases, with 7 bases between. This CDR3 contains 11 residues.